This paragraph covers one TCR beta chain sequence. This entry comes from a study of blood T cell repertoires in COVID-19. The overall study: From the United States, Italy and Spain came samples of acute and convalescent COVID-19. From T cells, B-cell-depleted T cells, or PBMCs came the material, which was cDNA or gDNA.

Trimming left V 3 bases short and J 9 bases short, with 15 bases between. The CDR3 extends over 14 amino acids. Germline lookup yields CDR1 GTSNPN and CDR2 SVGIG (reference sequence). Authors' data handling: By means of reference gene primer amplification, nucleated cell counts were estimated. Some clones are missing from TCRdb's copy, which holds only in-frame ones; the method was immunoSEQ multiplex PCR. V and J calls and clone size are copied from that table; D and trimming were computed from the DNA. The sample holds over 100,000 clones, roughly 80% seen once. The sequenced sample consisted of peripheral blood. The chain has TRBV30 and TRBJ1-6, with D perhaps matching TRBD1 (6 bases). The TCR was taken from a woman aged 80 or over with active or convalescent COVID-19. The CDR3 reads CAWRTLGAGSPLHF. The CDR3 coding sequence is TGTGCCTGGAGGACTTTGGGGGCCGGTTCACCCCTCCACTTT.